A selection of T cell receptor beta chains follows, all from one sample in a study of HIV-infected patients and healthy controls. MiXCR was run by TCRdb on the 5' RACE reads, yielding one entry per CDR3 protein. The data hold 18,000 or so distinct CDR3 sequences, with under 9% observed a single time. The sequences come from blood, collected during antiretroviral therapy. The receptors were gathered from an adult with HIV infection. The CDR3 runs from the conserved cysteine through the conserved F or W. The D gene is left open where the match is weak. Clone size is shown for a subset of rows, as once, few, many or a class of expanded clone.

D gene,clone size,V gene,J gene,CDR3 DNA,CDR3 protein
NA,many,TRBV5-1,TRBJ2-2,TGCGCCAGCAGCCCGGGACATCCGACGGGGGAGCTGTTTTTT,CASSPGHPTGELFF
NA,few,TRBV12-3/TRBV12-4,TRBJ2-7,TGTGCCAGCAGTTTTGGCACAAGGTCCGAGCAGTACTTC,CASSFGTRSEQYF
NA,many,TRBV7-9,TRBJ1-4,TGTGCCAGCAGCTCAGACAGGACTAATGAAAAACTGTTTTTT,CASSSDRTNEKLFF
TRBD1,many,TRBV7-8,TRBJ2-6,TGTGCCAGCAGGCTCGGGACAGGGGGCTTCTCTGGGGCCAACGTCCTGACTTTC,CASRLGTGGFSGANVLTF
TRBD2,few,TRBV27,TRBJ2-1,TGTGCCAGCGGTACTAGCGGAACCTACAATGAGCAGTTCTTC,CASGTSGTYNEQFF
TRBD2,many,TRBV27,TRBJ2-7,TGTGCCACCGGCCGAGCGGGAGGGCCCTACGAGCAGTACTTC,CATGRAGGPYEQYF
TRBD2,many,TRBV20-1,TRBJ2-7,TGCAGTGCTAGGACTAGCGGGATGCGGTTCGAGCAGTACTTC,CSARTSGMRFEQYF
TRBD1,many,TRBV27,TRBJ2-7,TGTGCCAGCAGTTTATCTGGACAGGGGGATTACGAGCAGTACTTC,CASSLSGQGDYEQYF
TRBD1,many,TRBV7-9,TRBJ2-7,TGTGCCAGCAGCCCCGACAGGGGATCCTACGAGCAGTACTTC,CASSPDRGSYEQYF
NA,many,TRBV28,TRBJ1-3,TGTGCCAGCGGCCTTCCTGGACAAATCTCTGGAAACACCATATATTTT,CASGLPGQISGNTIYF
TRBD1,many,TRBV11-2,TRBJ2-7,TGTGCCAGCAGCTTCCGGGACAGTTCCTACTACGAGCAGTACTTC,CASSFRDSSYYEQYF
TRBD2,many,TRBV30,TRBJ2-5,TGTGCCTGGAGCCTCGGACTAGCGGGGGGGGATGAGACCCAGTACTTC,CAWSLGLAGGDETQYF
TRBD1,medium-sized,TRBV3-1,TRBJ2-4,TGTGCCAGCAGCCAAGATAGGTACAGGGGAAACATTCAGTACTTC,CASSQDRYRGNIQYF
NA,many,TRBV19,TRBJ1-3,TGTGCCAGTAGGGGGACGCAAACCTCTGGAAACACCATATATTTT,CASRGTQTSGNTIYF
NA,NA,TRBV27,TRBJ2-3,TGTGCCAGCAGTGGCGGGCGCGATAGCACAGATACGCAGTATTTT,CASSGGRDSTDTQYF
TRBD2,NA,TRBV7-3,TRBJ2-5,TGTGCCAGCAGCTTAGCGGGGGGAGGGGCAAGAGAGACCCAGTACTTC,CASSLAGGGARETQYF
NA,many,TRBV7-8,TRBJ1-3,TGTGCCAGCAGCTCCTCCGTTGGAAACACCATATATTTT,CASSSSVGNTIYF
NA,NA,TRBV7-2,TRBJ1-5,TGTGCCAGCAGCACGTCCCCGGTTCGCAATCAGCCCCAGCATTTT,CASSTSPVRNQPQHF
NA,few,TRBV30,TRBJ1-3,TGTGCCTGGAGTTCTACGACAGAAACTTTACGATATTTT,CAWSSTTETLRYF
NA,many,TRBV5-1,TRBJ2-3,TGCGCCAGCAGCTTACAGGAGACGCAGTATTTT,CASSLQETQYF
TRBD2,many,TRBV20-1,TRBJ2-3,TGCAGTCGAGAGGCAGAAGCGGGGGGCACAGATACGCAGTATTTT,CSREAEAGGTDTQYF
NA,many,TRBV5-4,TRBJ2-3,TGTGCCAGCAGCTTGGCAGCAGGACCCACAGATACGCAGTATTTT,CASSLAAGPTDTQYF
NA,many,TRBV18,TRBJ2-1,TGTGCCAGCTCACCCGACAGGTACAATGAGCAGTTCTTC,CASSPDRYNEQFF
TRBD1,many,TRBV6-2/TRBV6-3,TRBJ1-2,TGTGCCAGCACAGGGGGTGATGGCTACACCTTC,CASTGGDGYTF
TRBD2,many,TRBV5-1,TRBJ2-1,TGCGCCAGCAGCTTGGCCTCGGCGGGGGGGCTCTCCTACAATGAGCAGTTCTTC,CASSLASAGGLSYNEQFF
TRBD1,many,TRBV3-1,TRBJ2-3,TGTGCCAGCAGCCAAGATTTTAAACAGGGGATATCCGATACGCAGTATTTT,CASSQDFKQGISDTQYF
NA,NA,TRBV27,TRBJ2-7,TGTGCCAGCAGTCCCATTACAGGGTACGAGCAGTACTTC,CASSPITGYEQYF
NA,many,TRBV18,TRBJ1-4,TGTGCCAGCTCACCACGAAGGGGCACTAATGAAAAACTGTTTTTT,CASSPRRGTNEKLFF
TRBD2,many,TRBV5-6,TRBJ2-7,TGTGCCAGCAGCTTGGGGCTAGCGGGGAGCTACGAGCAGTACTTC,CASSLGLAGSYEQYF
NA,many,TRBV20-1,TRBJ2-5,TGCAGTGCTAGTATCAGGGTAGAGGAGGAGACCCAGTACTTC,CSASIRVEEETQYF
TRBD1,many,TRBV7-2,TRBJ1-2,TGTGCCAGCAGCTCCGACAGGGGGCTGAACTATGGCTACACCTTC,CASSSDRGLNYGYTF
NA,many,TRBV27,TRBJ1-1,TGTGCCAGCAGTGCCCCCGCGCGGGAAGCTTTCTTT,CASSAPAREAFF
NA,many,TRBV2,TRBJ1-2,TGTGCCAGCAGTGATGGTAGCACTGGGGGCTATGGCTACACCTTC,CASSDGSTGGYGYTF
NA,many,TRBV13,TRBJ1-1,TGTGCCAGCACCAGGGGCGCTGAAGCTTTCTTT,CASTRGAEAFF
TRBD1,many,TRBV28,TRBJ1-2,TGTGCCAGCAGCCCAACGGACAGGGGGATTTCCCCCGACACCTTC,CASSPTDRGISPDTF
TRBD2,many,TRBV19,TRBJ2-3,TGTGCCAGTAGGCTCCTGGGAGGGAGCCCAGATACGCAGTATTTT,CASRLLGGSPDTQYF
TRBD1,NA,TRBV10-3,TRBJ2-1,TGTGCCATCAGTGATACGGGACAGGCCTACTACAATGAGCAGTTCTTC,CAISDTGQAYYNEQFF
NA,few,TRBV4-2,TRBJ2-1,TGTGCCAGCAGCCCGGGGGCGAGACACAATGAGCAGTTCTTC,CASSPGARHNEQFF
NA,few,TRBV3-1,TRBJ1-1,TGTGCCAGCAGCCAAGCCGGCATGAACACTGAAGCTTTCTTT,CASSQAGMNTEAFF
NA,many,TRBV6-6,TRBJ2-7,TGTGCCAGCAGCCTCCCGGGGGAGCCCTACGAGCAGTACTTC,CASSLPGEPYEQYF
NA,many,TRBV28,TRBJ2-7,TGTGCCAGCAGTTTATCCGGGACGGAGTACTACGAGCAGTACTTC,CASSLSGTEYYEQYF
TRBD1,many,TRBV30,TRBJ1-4,TGTGCCTGGAGTTCCGGGGGACAGGGGTATGAAAAACTGTTTTTT,CAWSSGGQGYEKLFF
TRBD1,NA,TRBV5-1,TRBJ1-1,TGCGCCAGCAGCTCAGGGACAGAATACACTGAAGCTTTCTTT,CASSSGTEYTEAFF
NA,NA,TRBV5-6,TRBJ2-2,TGTGCCAGCAGCTTGGTTAGCGGGGAGCTGTTTTTT,CASSLVSGELFF
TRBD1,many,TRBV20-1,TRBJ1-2,TGCAGTGCTAGAAATTCGCCGGAGGGGGCGGGAATCTATGGCTACACCTTC,CSARNSPEGAGIYGYTF
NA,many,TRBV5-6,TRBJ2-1,TGTGCCAGCAGCCGAGGGGGGGGCCACAATGAGCAGTTCTTC,CASSRGGGHNEQFF